These 22 T cell receptor beta chains were sequenced from one sample in a study of metastatic and nonmetastatic thyroid tumors. TCRdb re-analyzed the PCR reads through MiXCR. The table includes over 20,000 clones, roughly 16% detected once. Not a single patient had been given any form of treatment at any point before undergoing thyroid surgery. Input material: tumor tissue. The receptors shown here come from a female donor with papillary thyroid cancer or a benign thyroid nodule (not recorded which). Some clones in this sample may be carry-over from other donors' samples.

This clone was counted many times. The chain is built from TRBV7-2 and TRBJ2-3; D is unclear. The CDR3 runs to 11 residues. The V end was cut by 5 bases, the J end by 5 bases, with 5 bases between. The germline V gene has CDR1 SGHTA and CDR2 FQGNSA. CDR3 nucleotides: TGTGCCAGCAGCCTAGTAGATACGCAGTATTTT. Translated, it gives CASSLVDTQYF.

This clone was seen repeatedly, ten times or more. The chain carries TRBV14 and TRBJ1-2, with 10 bases that match TRBD1. The V segment lost 3 bases and the J segment 7 bases; nucleotides outside the gene matches: 5. There are 14 residues in the CDR3. Looked up from germline, CDR1 is SGHDN and CDR2 is FVKESK. In DNA, the CDR3 is TGTGCCAGCAGCCATACCGACAGGGGGCCTGGCTACACCTTC. Translating it yields CASSHTDRGPGYTF.

This clone has more than one count but fewer than ten. This sequence joins TRBV6-1 and TRBJ1-6, with D possibly being TRBD1 (5 bases). V lost 9 bases and J lost 10, with 13 bases in between. The CDR3 loop spans 12 amino acids. The germline CDR1 and CDR2 sequences are MNHNS and SASEGT. CDR3 bases: TGTGCCAGTATTTACCAGGGCTCACCCCTCCACTTT. Translation: CASIYQGSPLHF.

There are many counts of this clone. The rearrangement uses TRBV10-3 and TRBJ2-7; no clear D. The germline V gene encodes CDR1 ENHRY and CDR2 SYGVKD. The CDR3 covers 14 residues. Trimming shortened V by 0 bases and J by 1 base, and 7 bases separated the two germline ends. CDR3: CAISESAGSYEQYF. In nucleotides, the CDR3 is TGTGCCATCAGTGAGTCAGCCGGATCCTACGAGCAGTACTTC.

At least ten counts were recorded for this clone. V usage is TRBV6-2 or TRBV6-3 and J usage is TRBJ2-5; 9 bases are a match to TRBD2. The CDR3 spans 16 residues. CDR1 is MNHEY, CDR2 SVGEGT, per germline. V gave up 5 bases and J gave up 5 bases; unmatched junction bases: 12. The CDR3 spells CASSRSGTSLVETQYF. The CDR3, as DNA: TGTGCCAGCAGTAGATCCGGGACTAGCCTCGTTGAGACCCAGTACTTC.

This clone was picked up many times. The J gene is TRBJ1-2, the V gene TRBV3-1, with no clear D. The ends were cut back, 3 bases at V and 2 bases at J, with 7 bases in the middle. Germline CDR1 LGHDT, CDR2 YNNKEL (reference sequence). The CDR3 length is 13 residues. CDR3 sequence: CASSHLANYGYTF. CDR3 DNA sequence: TGTGCCAGCAGCCACCTAGCCAACTATGGCTACACCTTC.

The table lists this clone with many counts. The chain carries TRBV20-1 and TRBJ2-5; either TRBD1 or TRBD2 may fit D (5 bases each). Germline values: CDR1 DFQATT, CDR2 SNEGSKA (reference sequence). This CDR3 is built from 13 residues. The CDR3 sequence is CSGKGPSQETQYF. CDR3 DNA: TGCTCCGGGAAGGGACCTAGCCAAGAGACCCAGTACTTC.

This clone was found many times. This chain's CDR3 is CSAERRTGRNEQYF. CDR3 DNA: TGCAGTGCTGAGAGAAGGACAGGGAGGAACGAGCAGTACTTC. The V gene is TRBV20-1, the J gene TRBJ2-7, with 8 positions matching TRBD1. Looked up from germline, CDR1 is DFQATT and CDR2 is SNEGSKA (reference sequence). J was trimmed by 5 bases and V by 5 bases; bases with no gene match: 11. The CDR3 has 14 amino acids.

This clone is categorized as medium-sized. The rearrangement uses TRBV6-2 or TRBV6-3 and TRBJ2-7; D unresolved. This CDR3 is built from 13 residues. V gave up 2 bases and J gave up 0 bases, with 5 bases separating them. Germline V gene data show CDR1 as MNHEY and CDR2 as SVGEGT. This CDR3 is CASSYRVSYEQYF. As DNA, the CDR3 is TGTGCCAGCAGTTACAGGGTCTCCTACGAGCAGTACTTC.

In its sample, this clone was seen many times. The chain carries TRBV5-1 and TRBJ2-1; D remains unclear. The germline V gene encodes CDR1 SGHRS and CDR2 YFSETQ. This CDR3 has 16 residues. Trimming removed 1 base from V and 0 bases from J, with 11 bases in between. As DNA, the CDR3 is TGCGCCAGCAGCTTGCTTGCCCAGATCTCCTACAATGAGCAGTTCTTC. Amino acid sequence: CASSLLAQISYNEQFF.

With regard to this clone: Mismatch with germline at one junction end may stem from a read error. J is TRBJ2-5 and V is TRBV5-4; possible D gene TRBD2, 6 bases. Germline values: CDR1 SGHNT, CDR2 YYREEE (reference sequence). The CDR3 contains 14 residues. The DNA of the CDR3 is TGTGCCAGCAGCCGAAGACTAGACAAAGAGACCAAGTACTTC. Residues: CASSRRLDKETKYF.

This clone was counted ten times or more. J is TRBJ2-7 and V is TRBV11-2; 9 bases are shared with TRBD1. Germline CDR1 and CDR2: SGHAT and FQNNGV. The CDR3 runs 16 residues. The V segment lost 1 base and the J segment 6 bases; nucleotides outside the gene matches: 10. The CDR3, as DNA: TGTGCCAGCAGCTTAGGGGGACAGGGCTATAGGGGCGAGCAGTACTTC. Its protein is CASSLGGQGYRGEQYF.

There are many counts of this clone. A clone one base away is much larger, so this may be a read error. Other nucleotide sequences in the sample specify the same CDR3. This rearrangement joins TRBV7-2 to TRBJ2-7; either TRBD1 or TRBD2 may supply D (5 bases each). Trimming pared 5 bases from V and 2 bases from J, leaving 16 bases between. The CDR3 has 15 amino acids. Germline V gene sequence: CDR1 SGHTA, CDR2 FQGNSA. The CDR3 nucleotides are TGTGCCAGCAGCCGATTCGGGCAGGGAGCCTACGAGCAGTACTTC. Protein: CASSRFGQGAYEQYF.

This clone was seen only a few times. A much larger clone lies one base from this, so it may be a read error. The same CDR3 also results from other DNA sequences found in this sample. The chain links TRBV20-1 to TRBJ2-7, with D unclear. The germline V and J ends were trimmed by 5 bases and 4 bases, with 12 bases remaining between them. Germline CDR1 DFQATT, CDR2 SNEGSKA (reference sequence). This CDR3 region has 12 residues. The CDR3 DNA reads TGCAGTGCTCAGAGGAGTTCTTACGAGCAGTACTTC. Protein product: CSAQRSSYEQYF.

The chain employs TRBV14 and TRBJ2-5; D is ambiguous. Per germline, CDR1 SGHDN and CDR2 FVKESK. V lost 6 bases and J lost 3, with 14 bases in between. The CDR3 length is 14 residues. The CDR3 DNA follows: TGTGCCAGCAGGCGAGCCCTTTCAAAAGAGACCCAGTACTTC. Its translation: CASRRALSKETQYF.

V gene TRBV11-2 combines with J gene TRBJ2-3; D might be TRBD1 (5 bases). The CDR3 loop spans 14 amino acids. The germline V gene encodes CDR1 SGHAT and CDR2 FQNNGV. Trimming left V 0 bases short and J 4 bases short, with 8 bases between. The CDR3 coding sequence is TGTGCCAGCAGCTTAGATCAGGGCGCAGATACGCAGTATTTT. Translation gives CASSLDQGADTQYF.

This clone was seen at least ten times. Just one base apart from a much larger clone, this may be a read error. The genes are TRBV29-1 and TRBJ2-7, with 8 bases lining up with TRBD2. V was clipped by 6 bases and J by 10 bases; unmatched bases: 14. The CDR3 has 13 amino acids. Per the germline V gene, CDR1 is SQVTM and CDR2 is ANQGSEA. As DNA, the CDR3 is TGCAGCGTCTACCCACCGGGGGGGCGAGATCAGTACTTC. Translation gives CSVYPPGGRDQYF.

This clone was seen only a few times. An end of the junction does not agree with germline; a read error may underlie this. V is TRBV6-2 or TRBV6-3 and J is TRBJ2-6, with D maybe TRBD2 (6 bases). The CDR3 covers 20 residues. Germline values: CDR1 MNHEY, CDR2 SVGEGT. CDR3: CASSYSLAGGPGAGANVLTF. In DNA, the CDR3 is TGTGCCAGCAGTTACTCGCTAGCTGGAGGGCCGGGAGCTGGGGCCAACGTCCTTACTTTC.

This clone occurred many times. This sequence joins TRBV19 and TRBJ1-1; D is perhaps TRBD1 (6 bases). Trimming shortened V by 7 bases and J by 3 bases, and 21 bases separated the two germline ends. Germline V gene lookup returns CDR1 LNHDA and CDR2 SQIVND (reference sequence). The CDR3 runs 16 residues. The CDR3 protein is CASTSKGDIFDTEAFF. The CDR3 region has the DNA TGTGCCAGTACCTCAAAGGGGGACATTTTCGACACTGAAGCTTTCTTT.

This clone has more than one count but fewer than ten. The junction does not match germline at one end; this may be a read error. The genes are TRBV10-3 and TRBJ2-7, with 9 bases identical to TRBD2. This CDR3 comprises 17 residues. In germline, CDR1 is ENHRY, CDR2 SYGVKD. The CDR3 sequence: CAICDSDVVAGEGEQYF. The CDR3 coding sequence is TGTGCCATCTGTGACAGTGATGTGGTAGCGGGAGAAGGCGAGCAGTACTTC.

There are many counts of this clone. The V and J genes are TRBV20-1 and TRBJ2-5, with a tentative D call TRBD1 (5 bases). The V end was cut by 6 bases, the J end by 0 bases, with 17 bases between. The CDR3 contains 15 residues. Germline V gene sequence: CDR1 DFQATT, CDR2 SNEGSKA (reference sequence). The CDR3 loop is CSAETLWGHQETQYF. The CDR3 coding sequence is TGCAGTGCCGAAACCCTTTGGGGCCACCAAGAGACCCAGTACTTC.

In DNA form, the CDR3 reads TGTGCCAGCAGTCCTCCTACAGGCGGATCTAGTTCACCCCTCCACTTT. It encodes CASSPPTGGSSSPLHF. The chain combines TRBV6-1 with TRBJ1-6; possibly TRBD1 for D (5 bases). Trimming took off 5 bases at V and 9 bases at J, with 20 bases between the two ends. This CDR3 is 16 amino acids long. Looked up from germline, CDR1 is MNHNS and CDR2 is SASEGT.